Reported below is one T cell receptor beta chain. Antigen: not known. The sample is drawn from a study of radiation and T cells in renal cell carcinoma. Study findings and constraints: Dominant CDR3 motifs occupied more repertoire in irradiated than control tumors. Compared with controls, irradiated tumors showed greater TCR clonality. In blood, top tumor clones expanded by 2 weeks, shrinking by 4.

Profiled with immunoSEQ multiplex PCR; TCRdb holds only in-frame clones, not every one. The sample gives some 5,000 clones, approximately 60% of which show up once; roughly 50% is in the top ten. This CDR3 region has 12 residues. Trimming stripped 5 bases from V and 7 bases from J, with 9 bases between. The germline V gene has CDR1 MNHEY and CDR2 SVGAGI. Treatment indicated: 15 Gy SBRT to primary tumor, nephrectomy 4 weeks later. The tumor was a clear cell renal cell carcinoma. The clonotype originates from a man aged 55 to 70 with renal cell carcinoma. The sequenced sample was tumor tissue, obtained from a patient whose treatment included radiotherapy and nephrectomy. The chain recombines TRBV6-5 with TRBJ2-1, with D uncertain. The CDR3 coding sequence is TGTGCCAGCAGTGCGGACCCTAATGAGCAGTTCTTC. This sequence encodes CASSADPNEQFF.